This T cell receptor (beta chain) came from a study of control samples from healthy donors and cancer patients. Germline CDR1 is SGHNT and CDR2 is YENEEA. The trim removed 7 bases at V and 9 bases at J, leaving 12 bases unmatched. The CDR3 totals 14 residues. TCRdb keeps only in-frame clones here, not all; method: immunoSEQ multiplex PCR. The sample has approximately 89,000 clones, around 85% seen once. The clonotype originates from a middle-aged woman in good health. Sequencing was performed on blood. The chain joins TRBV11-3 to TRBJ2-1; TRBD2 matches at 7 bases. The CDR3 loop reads CASTIDQRGGEQFF. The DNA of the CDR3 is TGTGCCAGCACCATCGACCAGCGGGGCGGTGAGCAGTTCTTC.